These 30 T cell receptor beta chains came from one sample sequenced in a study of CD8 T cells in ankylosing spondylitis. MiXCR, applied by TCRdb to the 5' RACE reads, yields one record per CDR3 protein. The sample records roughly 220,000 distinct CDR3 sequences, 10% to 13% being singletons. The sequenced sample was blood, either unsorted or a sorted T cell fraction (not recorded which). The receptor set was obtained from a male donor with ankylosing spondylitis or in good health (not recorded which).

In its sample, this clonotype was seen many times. CDR3 in amino acids: CASSSVLNEKLFF. The CDR3 DNA sequence: TGTGCCAGCAGCTCGGTTCTTAATGAAAAACTGTTTTTT. The V call is TRBV7-6, the J call TRBJ1-4; D remains ambiguous. V gave up 4 bases and J gave up 4 bases, with 7 bases separating them. The CDR3 has 13 amino acids. CDR1 and CDR2 from the germline V gene are SGHVS and FNYEAQ.

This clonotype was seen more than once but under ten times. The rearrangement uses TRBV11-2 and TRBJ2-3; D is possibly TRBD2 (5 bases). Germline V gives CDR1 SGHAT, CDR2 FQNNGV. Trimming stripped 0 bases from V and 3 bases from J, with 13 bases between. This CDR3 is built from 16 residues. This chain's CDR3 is CASSLDLATTTDTQYF. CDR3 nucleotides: TGTGCCAGCAGCTTAGACCTAGCAACGACAACAGATACGCAGTATTTT.

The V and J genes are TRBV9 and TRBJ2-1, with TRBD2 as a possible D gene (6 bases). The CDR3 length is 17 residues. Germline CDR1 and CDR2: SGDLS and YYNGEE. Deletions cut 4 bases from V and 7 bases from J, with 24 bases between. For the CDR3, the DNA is TGTGCCAGCAGCCCGAGTGCCGCAGGGTTTGGGGGGAATGAGCAGTTCTTC. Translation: CASSPSAAGFGGNEQFF.

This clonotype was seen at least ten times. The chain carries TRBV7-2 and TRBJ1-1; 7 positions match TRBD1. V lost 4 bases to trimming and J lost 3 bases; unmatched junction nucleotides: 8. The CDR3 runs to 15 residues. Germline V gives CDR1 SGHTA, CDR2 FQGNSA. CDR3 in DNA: TGTGCCAGCAGCTCAGGGGGGGATTGGGACACTGAAGCTTTCTTT. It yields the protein CASSSGGDWDTEAFF.

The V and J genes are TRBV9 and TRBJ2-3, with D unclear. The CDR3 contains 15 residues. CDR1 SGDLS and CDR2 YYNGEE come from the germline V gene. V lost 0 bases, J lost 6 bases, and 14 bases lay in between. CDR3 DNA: TGTGCCAGCAGCGTAGGGGTAGTTCAGAGGGATACGCAGTATTTT. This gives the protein CASSVGVVQRDTQYF.

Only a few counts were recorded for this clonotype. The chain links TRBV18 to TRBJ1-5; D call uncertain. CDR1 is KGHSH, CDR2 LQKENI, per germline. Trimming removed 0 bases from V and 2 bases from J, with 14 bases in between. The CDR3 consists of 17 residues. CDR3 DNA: TGTGCCAGCTCACCACCGCTGGTAGGGCAGGGCAATCAGCCCCAGCATTTT. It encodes CASSPPLVGQGNQPQHF.

The CDR3 spells CASSIARDRPSTDTQYF. CDR3 bases: TGTGCCAGTAGTATAGCCCGGGACCGACCTAGCACAGATACGCAGTATTTT. V is TRBV19 and J is TRBJ2-3, with D perhaps being TRBD1 or TRBD2 (5 bases each). The V and J ends lost 1 base and 0 bases respectively, with 14 bases between them. The CDR3 consists of 17 residues. Germline CDR1 and CDR2: LNHDA and SQIVND (reference sequence).

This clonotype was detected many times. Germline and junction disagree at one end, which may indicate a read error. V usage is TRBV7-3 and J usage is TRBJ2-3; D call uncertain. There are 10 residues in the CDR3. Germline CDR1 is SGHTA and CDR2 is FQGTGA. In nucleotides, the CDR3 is TGTGCCAGCAGCTTAACGAACAGTAAATTT. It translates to CASSLTNSKF.

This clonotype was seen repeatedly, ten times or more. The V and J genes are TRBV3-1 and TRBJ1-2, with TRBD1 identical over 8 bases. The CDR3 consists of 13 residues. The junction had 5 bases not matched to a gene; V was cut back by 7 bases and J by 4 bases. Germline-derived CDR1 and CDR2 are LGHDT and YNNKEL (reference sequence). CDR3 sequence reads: CASMAGTGYGYTF. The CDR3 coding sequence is TGTGCCAGCATGGCAGGGACAGGCTATGGCTACACCTTC.

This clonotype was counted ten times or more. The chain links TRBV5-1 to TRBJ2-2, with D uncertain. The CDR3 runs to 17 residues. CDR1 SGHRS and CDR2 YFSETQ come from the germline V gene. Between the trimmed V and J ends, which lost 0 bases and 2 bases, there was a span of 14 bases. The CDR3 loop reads CASSLDVTYSNTGELFF. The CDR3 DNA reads TGCGCCAGCAGCTTGGATGTGACATACTCAAACACCGGGGAGCTGTTTTTT.

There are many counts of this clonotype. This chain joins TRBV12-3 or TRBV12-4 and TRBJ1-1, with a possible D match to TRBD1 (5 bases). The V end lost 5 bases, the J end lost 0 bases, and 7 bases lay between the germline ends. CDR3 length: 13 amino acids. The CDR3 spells CASSPDMNTEAFF. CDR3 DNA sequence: TGTGCCAGCAGTCCGGACATGAACACTGAAGCTTTCTTT.

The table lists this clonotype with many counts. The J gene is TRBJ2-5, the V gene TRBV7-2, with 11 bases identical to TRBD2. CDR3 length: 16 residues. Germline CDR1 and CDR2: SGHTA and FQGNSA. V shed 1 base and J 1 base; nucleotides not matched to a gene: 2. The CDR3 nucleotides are TGTGCCAGCAGCTTAGGACTAGCGGGGAGCCAAGAGACCCAGTACTTC. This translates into CASSLGLAGSQETQYF.

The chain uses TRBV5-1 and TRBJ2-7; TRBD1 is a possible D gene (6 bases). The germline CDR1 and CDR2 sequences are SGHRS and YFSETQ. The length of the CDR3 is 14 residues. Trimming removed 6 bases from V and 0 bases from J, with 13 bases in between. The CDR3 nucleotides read TGCGCCAGCATCCCGGACAGTACCTCCTACGAGCAGTACTTC. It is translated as CASIPDSTSYEQYF.

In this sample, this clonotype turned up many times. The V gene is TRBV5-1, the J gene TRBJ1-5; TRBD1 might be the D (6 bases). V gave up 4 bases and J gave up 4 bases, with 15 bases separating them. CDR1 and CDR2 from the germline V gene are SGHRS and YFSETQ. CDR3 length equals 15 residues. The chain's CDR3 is CASSPGTNSNQPQHF. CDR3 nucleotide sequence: TGCGCCAGCAGCCCCGGGACAAATTCTAATCAGCCCCAGCATTTT.

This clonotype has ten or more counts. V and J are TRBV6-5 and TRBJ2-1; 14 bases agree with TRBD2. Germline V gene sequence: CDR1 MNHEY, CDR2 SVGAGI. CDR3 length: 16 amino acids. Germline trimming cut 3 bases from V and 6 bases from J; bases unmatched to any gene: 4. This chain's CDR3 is CASSYPTSGGGNEQFF. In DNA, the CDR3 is TGTGCCAGCAGTTATCCGACTAGCGGGGGGGGCAATGAGCAGTTCTTC.

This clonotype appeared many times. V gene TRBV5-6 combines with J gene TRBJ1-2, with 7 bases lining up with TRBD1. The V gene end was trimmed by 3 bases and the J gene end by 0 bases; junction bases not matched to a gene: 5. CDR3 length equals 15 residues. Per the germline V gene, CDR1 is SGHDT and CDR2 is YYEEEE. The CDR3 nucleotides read TGTGCCAGCAGCTGGGGACAGACGGCTAACTATGGCTACACCTTC. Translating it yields CASSWGQTANYGYTF. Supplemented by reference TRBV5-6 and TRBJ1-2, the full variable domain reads DAGVTQSPTHLIKTRGQQVTLRCSPKSGHDTVSWYQQALGQGPQFIFQYYEEEERQRGNFPDRFSGHQFPNYSSELNVNALLLGDSALYLCASSWGQTANYGYTFGSGTRLTVV.

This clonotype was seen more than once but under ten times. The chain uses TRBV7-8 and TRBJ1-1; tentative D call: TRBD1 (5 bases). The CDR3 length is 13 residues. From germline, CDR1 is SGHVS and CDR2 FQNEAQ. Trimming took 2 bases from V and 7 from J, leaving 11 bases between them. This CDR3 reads CASSLRGLLEAFF. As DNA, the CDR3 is TGTGCCAGCAGCTTAAGGGGCCTCCTTGAAGCTTTCTTT. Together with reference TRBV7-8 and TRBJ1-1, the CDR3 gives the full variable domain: GAGVSQSPRYKVAKRGQDVALRCDPISGHVSLFWYQQALGQGPEFLTYFQNEAQLDKSGLPSDRFFAERPEGSVSTLKIQRTQQEDSAVYLCASSLRGLLEAFFGQGTRLTVV.

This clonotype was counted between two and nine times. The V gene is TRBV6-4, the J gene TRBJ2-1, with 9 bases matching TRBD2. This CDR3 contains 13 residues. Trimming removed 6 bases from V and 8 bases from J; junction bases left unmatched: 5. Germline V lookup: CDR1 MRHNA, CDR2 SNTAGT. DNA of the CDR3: TGTGCCAGCAGCCTAGAGCGGGGGGATGAGCAGTTCTTC. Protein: CASSLERGDEQFF.

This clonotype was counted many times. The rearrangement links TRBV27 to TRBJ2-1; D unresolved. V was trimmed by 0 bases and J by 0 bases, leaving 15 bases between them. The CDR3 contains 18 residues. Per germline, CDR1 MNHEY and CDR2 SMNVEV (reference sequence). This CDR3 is CASSLSSLVGFSYNEQFF. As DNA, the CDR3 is TGTGCCAGCAGTTTATCGTCGCTAGTGGGGTTCTCCTACAATGAGCAGTTCTTC.

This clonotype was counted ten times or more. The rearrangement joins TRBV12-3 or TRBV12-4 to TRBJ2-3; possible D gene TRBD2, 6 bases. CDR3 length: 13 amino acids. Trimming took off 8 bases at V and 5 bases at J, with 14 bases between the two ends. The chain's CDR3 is CASGGLAQDTQYF. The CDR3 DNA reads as TGTGCCAGCGGGGGACTGGCGCAAGATACGCAGTATTTT.

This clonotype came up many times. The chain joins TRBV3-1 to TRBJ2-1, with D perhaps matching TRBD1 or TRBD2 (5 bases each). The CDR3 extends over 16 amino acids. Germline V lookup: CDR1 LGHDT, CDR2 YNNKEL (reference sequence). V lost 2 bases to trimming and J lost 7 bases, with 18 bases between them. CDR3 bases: TGTGCCAGCAGCCAACGTCGAGGGGCTGTATCGAATGAGCAGTTCTTC. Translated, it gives CASSQRRGAVSNEQFF.

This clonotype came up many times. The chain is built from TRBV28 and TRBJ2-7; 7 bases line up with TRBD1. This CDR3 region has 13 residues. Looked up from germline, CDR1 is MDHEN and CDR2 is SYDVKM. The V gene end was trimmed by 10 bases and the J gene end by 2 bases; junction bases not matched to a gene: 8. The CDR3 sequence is CATRTGVTYEQYF. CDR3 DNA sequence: TGTGCCACCAGAACAGGGGTAACCTACGAGCAGTACTTC. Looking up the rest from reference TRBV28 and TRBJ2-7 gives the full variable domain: DVKVTQSSRYLVKRTGEKVFLECVQDMDHENMFWYRQDPGLGLRLIYFSYDVKMKEKGDIPEGYSVSREKKERFSLILESASTNQTSMYLCATRTGVTYEQYFGPGTRLTVT.

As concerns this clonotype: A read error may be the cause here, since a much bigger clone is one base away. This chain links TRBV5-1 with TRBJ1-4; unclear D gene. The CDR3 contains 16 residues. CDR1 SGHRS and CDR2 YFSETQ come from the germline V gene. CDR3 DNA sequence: TGCGCCAGCAGCTTGGCCGCCGGGAGAAATAATGAAAAACTGTATTTT. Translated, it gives CASSLAAGRNNEKLYF.

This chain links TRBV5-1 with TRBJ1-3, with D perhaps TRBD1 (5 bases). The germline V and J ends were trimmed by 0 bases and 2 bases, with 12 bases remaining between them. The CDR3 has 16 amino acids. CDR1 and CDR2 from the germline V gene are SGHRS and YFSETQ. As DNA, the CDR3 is TGCGCCAGCAGCTTGGCTTTGACAGATCCTGGAAACACCATATATTTT. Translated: CASSLALTDPGNTIYF.

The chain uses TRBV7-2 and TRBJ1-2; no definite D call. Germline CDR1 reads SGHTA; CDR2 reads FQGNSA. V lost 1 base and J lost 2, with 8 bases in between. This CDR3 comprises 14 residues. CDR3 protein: CASSLEQQNYGYTF. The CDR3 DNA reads TGTGCCAGCAGCTTAGAACAGCAAAACTATGGCTACACCTTC. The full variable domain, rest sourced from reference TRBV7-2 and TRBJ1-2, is GAGVSQSPSNKVTEKGKDVELRCDPISGHTALYWYRQSLGQGLEFLIYFQGNSAPDKSGLPSDRFSAERTGGSVSTLTIQRTQQEDSAVYLCASSLEQQNYGYTFGSGTRLTVV.

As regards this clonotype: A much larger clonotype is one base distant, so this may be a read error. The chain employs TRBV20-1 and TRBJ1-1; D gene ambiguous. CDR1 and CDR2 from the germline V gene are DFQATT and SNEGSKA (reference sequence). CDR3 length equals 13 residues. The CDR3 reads CSASPSQETEGFF. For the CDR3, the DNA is TGCAGTGCTAGTCCTAGCCAGGAAACTGAAGGTTTCTTT.

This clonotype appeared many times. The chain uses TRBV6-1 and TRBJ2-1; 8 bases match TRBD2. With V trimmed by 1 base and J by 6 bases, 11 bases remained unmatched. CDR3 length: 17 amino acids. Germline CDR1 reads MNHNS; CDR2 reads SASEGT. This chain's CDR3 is CASSEGGGGLAFNEQFF. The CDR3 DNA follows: TGTGCCAGCAGTGAAGGAGGTGGTGGACTAGCCTTCAATGAGCAGTTCTTC.

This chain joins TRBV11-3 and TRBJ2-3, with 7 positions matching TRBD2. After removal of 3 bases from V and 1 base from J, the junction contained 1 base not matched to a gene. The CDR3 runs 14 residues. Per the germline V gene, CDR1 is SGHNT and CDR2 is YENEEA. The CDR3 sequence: CASSFGRGTDTQYF. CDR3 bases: TGTGCCAGCAGCTTTGGGAGGGGCACAGATACGCAGTATTTT. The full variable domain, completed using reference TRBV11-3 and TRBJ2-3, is EAGVVQSPRYKIIEKKQPVAFWCNPISGHNTLYWYLQNLGQGPELLIRYENEEAVDDSQLPKDRFSAERLKGVDSTLKIQPAELGDSAVYLCASSFGRGTDTQYFGPGTRLTVL.

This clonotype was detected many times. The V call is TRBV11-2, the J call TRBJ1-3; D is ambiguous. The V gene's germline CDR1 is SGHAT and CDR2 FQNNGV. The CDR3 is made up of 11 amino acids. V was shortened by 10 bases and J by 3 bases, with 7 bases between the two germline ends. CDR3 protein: CAIAVGNTIYF. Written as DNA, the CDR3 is TGTGCCATCGCGGTTGGAAACACCATATATTTT.

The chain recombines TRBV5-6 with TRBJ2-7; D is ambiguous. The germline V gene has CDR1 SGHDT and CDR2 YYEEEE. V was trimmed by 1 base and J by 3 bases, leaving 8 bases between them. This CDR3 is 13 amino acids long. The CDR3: CASSLTDLYEQYF. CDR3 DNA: TGTGCCAGCAGCTTGACAGATCTCTACGAGCAGTACTTC. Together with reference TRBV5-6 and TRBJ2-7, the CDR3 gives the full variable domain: DAGVTQSPTHLIKTRGQQVTLRCSPKSGHDTVSWYQQALGQGPQFIFQYYEEEERQRGNFPDRFSGHQFPNYSSELNVNALLLGDSALYLCASSLTDLYEQYFGPGTRLTVT.